The 5 T cell receptor beta chains below all came from one sample that was sequenced in a study of blood T cell repertoires in COVID-19. The protocol was immunoSEQ multiplex PCR, while the TCRdb copy is restricted to in-frame clones and leaves out a portion. The repertoire holds some 180,000 clones, with around 90% as singletons. The specimen sequenced was peripheral blood. Every receptor here comes from a man in his 60s with active or convalescent COVID-19.

The CDR3 DNA reads as TGTGCCAGCAGCTTAGGCCTAACCTGGAGCACAGATACGCAGTATTTT. Translation gives CASSLGLTWSTDTQYF. The chain has TRBV13 and TRBJ2-3; D gene unclear. V was cut by 0 bases and J by 0 bases, with 10 bases left in between. Germline V gene sequence: CDR1 PRHDT, CDR2 FYEKMQ (reference sequence). The length of the CDR3 is 16 residues.

The chain is built from TRBV5-1 and TRBJ1-4, with 11 positions matching TRBD1. V shed 0 bases and J 7 bases; nucleotides not matched to a gene: 5. CDR1 and CDR2 from the germline V gene are SGHRS and YFSETQ. This CDR3 has 16 residues. The CDR3 reads CASSLGTGTGGEKLFF. The DNA for the CDR3 is TGCGCCAGCAGCTTGGGTACCGGGACAGGGGGTGAAAAACTGTTTTTT.

The chain has TRBV19 and TRBJ2-1; tentatively, D is TRBD1 (6 bases). V lost 4 bases and J 15 bases, leaving 13 bases between the germline ends. The CDR3 sequence is 11 residues long. Germline values: CDR1 LNHDA, CDR2 SQIVND (reference sequence). CDR3: CASSKRQVLFF. As DNA, the CDR3 is TGTGCCAGTAGTAAAAGACAGGTCTTGTTCTTC.

This sequence joins TRBV6-1 and TRBJ2-3, with TRBD2 matching over 11 bases. This CDR3 contains 18 residues. Germline CDR1 reads MNHNS; CDR2 reads SASEGT. V gave up 0 bases and J gave up 5 bases; unmatched junction bases: 10. CDR3 region: CASSEAGLAGGWGDTQYF. The CDR3 DNA sequence: TGTGCCAGCAGTGAAGCGGGCCTAGCGGGGGGCTGGGGAGATACGCAGTATTTT.

About this clone: The same CDR3 arises from other DNA sequences in this sample as well. The V call is TRBV15, the J call TRBJ1-4; weak D call: TRBD1 (6 bases). The CDR3 totals 15 residues. The germline V and J ends were trimmed by 0 bases and 6 bases, with 11 bases remaining between them. The germline V gene has CDR1 LNHNV and CDR2 YYDKDF (reference sequence). CDR3 nucleotide sequence: TGTGCCACCAGCAGAGAGGGGGCGGGGGATGAAAAACTGTTTTTT. This codes for CATSREGAGDEKLFF.